This TCR beta chain was obtained from a study of identical twins (dated by TCRdb to 2016 to 2018). For the wider study: To test whether fetal clonotypes persist, the study used deep sequencing on TCR alpha and beta repertoires from monozygotic twins, unrelated adults of various ages, and cord blood. Replicate twin experiments were performed at different times using different library preparation protocols to rule out contamination.

V is cut by 4 bases and J by 7 bases, and the space between the germline ends is 10 bases. Reading from cysteine to phenylalanine, the CDR3 counts 12 amino acids. Just CDR3 DNA is preserved here, 36 bases in frame from base 1. CDR1 MGHRA and CDR2 YSYEKL were looked up in the germline V gene. Every donor was a healthy Caucasian. Three pairs of female monozygotic twins, all aged roughly 18 to 29 years, made up the twin cohort. CD4+ and CD8+ T cell populations were isolated with positive isolation kits from Invitrogen. In this sample, this clonotype turned up many times. Its antigen is not yet known. The record has no base qualities; no much larger clone is one base away. On the study overall, not on this receptor specifically: The excess sharing between twins in beta out-of-frame sequences was weaker because fewer shared sequences reduced the signal-to-noise ratio. Abundant cord blood beta clonotypes had fewer insertions, young adult naive repertoires showed a similar but weaker trend, and memory repertoires showed no such trend. Recombination models systematically underestimated out-of-frame TCR alpha sharing in monozygotic twins but agreed with sharing between unrelated individuals. Because the same donors could not be followed over many years, the conclusions relied on cross-sectional statistical analysis. Compared with coincidental sharing between unrelated individuals, out-of-frame TCR alpha sequences shared between twins had an excess of sequences with low generation probability. Invariant T cells such as MAIT and iNKT could partly confound zero-insertion analyses, though diverse VJ usage argued against this for most clonotypes.

Libraries were constructed by 5' RACE. Sequencing instrument: Illumina HiSeq 2000. A universal primer binding site was introduced by template switching, and a unique molecular identifier was present in the final cDNA, enabling accurate counting of TCR cDNA molecules. Specific primers in the conserved constant-segment region were used to synthesize first-strand cDNA for TCR alpha and beta chains. To control for contamination, every cDNA library was double barcoded, receiving both a SMART-Mk sample barcode and Illumina barcodes. Two successive PCR steps introduced TruSeq adapter sequences along with Illumina sample barcodes. TCR alpha and beta cDNA libraries were sequenced on the Illumina HiSeq platform with custom primers. As for the authors' bioinformatics: Unique molecular identifiers were extracted from raw reads with MiGEC, and CDR3 positions were determined with MiXCR. Recombination models were inferred per individual with the repgenHMM and IGoR tools using an EM algorithm. Shared clonotypes were analyzed with the tcR package in R, and sharing was normalized by the product of cloneset sizes. To study raw recombination without the effects of thymic and clonal selection, out-of-frame nonproductive sequences were analyzed. The raw public data were reprocessed by TCRdb itself: fastp quality trimming at Q25, MiXCR clonotype calling, in-frame beta chains only. When rows share a CDR3 protein, they turn into one entry using the most common DNA and genes. Here the V and J calls rest on TCRdb's processing, not on the authors' analysis. The sample has some 500,000 distinct CDR3 sequences on record, more than 13% of them singletons. Of the sample, approximately 0.98% is held by the ten largest clones.

The sample was also linked to a second study, of yellow fever vaccine responses in identical twins. As described in the second report: According to the authors, in identical twins the way T cells responded to vaccination appeared partly convergent and partly personalized. Focusing on identical twins, the study followed the T cell clones that responded to the vaccine, and did so with precision.

The sequenced material came from CD4+ T cells sorted from blood. The TCR originated in a woman younger than 30 in good health. The chain couples TRBV4-1 to TRBJ1-1; tentative D gene TRBD1, with 6 bases matching. The nucleotides read TGCGCCAGCAGCCCCGGACAGCTTGAAGCTTTCTTT. This gives the protein CASSPGQLEAFF.